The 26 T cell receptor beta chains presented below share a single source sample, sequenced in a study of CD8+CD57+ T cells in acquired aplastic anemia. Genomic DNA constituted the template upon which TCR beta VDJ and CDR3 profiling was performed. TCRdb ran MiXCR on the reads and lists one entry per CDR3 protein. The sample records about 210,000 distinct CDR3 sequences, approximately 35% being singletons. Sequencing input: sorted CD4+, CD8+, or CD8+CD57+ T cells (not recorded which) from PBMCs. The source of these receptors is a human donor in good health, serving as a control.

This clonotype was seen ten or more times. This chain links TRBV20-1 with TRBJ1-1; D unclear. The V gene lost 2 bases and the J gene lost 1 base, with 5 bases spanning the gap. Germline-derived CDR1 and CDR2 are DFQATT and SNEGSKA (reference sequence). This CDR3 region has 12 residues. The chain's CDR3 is CSARRGNTEAFF. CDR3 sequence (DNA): TGCAGTGCTAGACGGGGGAACACTGAAGCTTTCTTT.

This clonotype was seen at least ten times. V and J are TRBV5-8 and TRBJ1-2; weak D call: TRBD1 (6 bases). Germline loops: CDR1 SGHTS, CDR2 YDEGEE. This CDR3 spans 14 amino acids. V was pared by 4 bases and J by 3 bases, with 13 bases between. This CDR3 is CASSRRQEYYGYTF. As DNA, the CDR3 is TGTGCCAGCAGCAGGAGACAGGAGTACTATGGCTACACCTTC.

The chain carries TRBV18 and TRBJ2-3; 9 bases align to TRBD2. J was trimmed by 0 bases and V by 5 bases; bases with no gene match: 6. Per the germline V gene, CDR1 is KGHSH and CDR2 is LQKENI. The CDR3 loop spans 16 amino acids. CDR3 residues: CASSTTSGVSTDTQYF. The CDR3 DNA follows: TGTGCCAGCTCAACGACTAGCGGAGTAAGCACAGATACGCAGTATTTT. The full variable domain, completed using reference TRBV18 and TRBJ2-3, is NAGVMQNPRHLVRRRGQEARLRCSPMKGHSHVYWYRQLPEEGLKFMVYLQKENIIDESGMPKERFSAEFPKEGPSILRIQQVVRGDSAAYFCASSTTSGVSTDTQYFGPGTRLTVL.

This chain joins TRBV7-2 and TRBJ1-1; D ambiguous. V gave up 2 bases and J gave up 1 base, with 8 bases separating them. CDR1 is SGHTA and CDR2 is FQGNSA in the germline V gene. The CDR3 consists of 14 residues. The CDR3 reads CASSLMVTNTEAFF. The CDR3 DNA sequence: TGTGCCAGCAGCTTAATGGTAACGAACACTGAAGCTTTCTTT. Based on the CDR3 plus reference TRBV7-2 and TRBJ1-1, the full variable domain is GAGVSQSPSNKVTEKGKDVELRCDPISGHTALYWYRQSLGQGLEFLIYFQGNSAPDKSGLPSDRFSAERTGGSVSTLTIQRTQQEDSAVYLCASSLMVTNTEAFFGQGTRLTVV.

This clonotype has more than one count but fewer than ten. The CDR3: CASSRPRFRDVAEAFF. The CDR3 DNA reads TGTGCCAGTAGTCGCCCCCGGTTCAGGGACGTGGCTGAAGCTTTCTTT. The chain combines TRBV19 with TRBJ1-1, with D tentatively TRBD1 (5 bases). This CDR3 region has 16 residues. Trimming shortened V by 5 bases and J by 6 bases, and 22 bases separated the two germline ends. The germline V gene has CDR1 LNHDA and CDR2 SQIVND (reference sequence). The complete variable domain, with remaining parts taken from reference TRBV19 and TRBJ1-1, reads DGGITQSPKYLFRKEGQNVTLSCEQNLNHDAMYWYRQDPGQGLRLIYYSQIVNDFQKGDIAEGYSVSREKKESFPLTVTSAQKNPTAFYLCASSRPRFRDVAEAFFGQGTRLTVV.

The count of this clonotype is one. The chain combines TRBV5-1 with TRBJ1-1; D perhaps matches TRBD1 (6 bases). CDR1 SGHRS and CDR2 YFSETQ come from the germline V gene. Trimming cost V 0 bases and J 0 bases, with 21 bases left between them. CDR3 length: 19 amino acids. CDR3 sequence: CASSLDRSKGGRLNTEAFF. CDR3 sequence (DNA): TGCGCCAGCAGCTTGGATCGGTCCAAAGGGGGGAGACTGAACACTGAAGCTTTCTTT.

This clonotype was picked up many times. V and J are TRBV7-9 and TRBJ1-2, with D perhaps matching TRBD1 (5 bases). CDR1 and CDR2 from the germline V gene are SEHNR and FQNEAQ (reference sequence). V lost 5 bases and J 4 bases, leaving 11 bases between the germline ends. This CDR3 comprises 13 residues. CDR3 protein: CASSPDMSYGYTF. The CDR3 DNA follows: TGTGCCAGCAGCCCGGACATGAGCTATGGCTACACCTTC.

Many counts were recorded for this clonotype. CDR3 sequence reads: CAISEGWGLEYGYTF. The CDR3 coding sequence is TGTGCCATCAGTGAGGGTTGGGGGCTCGAATATGGCTACACCTTC. The rearrangement links TRBV10-3 to TRBJ1-2, with D possibly TRBD1 on 6 matching bases. Germline CDR1 is ENHRY and CDR2 is SYGVKD. The V end lost 2 bases, the J end lost 5 bases, and 15 bases lay between the germline ends. CDR3 size: 15 residues.

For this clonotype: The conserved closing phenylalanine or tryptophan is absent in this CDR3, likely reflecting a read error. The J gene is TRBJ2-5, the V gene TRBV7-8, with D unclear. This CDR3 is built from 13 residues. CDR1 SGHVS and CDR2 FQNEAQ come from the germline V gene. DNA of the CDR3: TGTGCCTGCAGCTTTTTGTTGGGGGAGACCCAGTACCTC. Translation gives CACSFLLGETQYL.

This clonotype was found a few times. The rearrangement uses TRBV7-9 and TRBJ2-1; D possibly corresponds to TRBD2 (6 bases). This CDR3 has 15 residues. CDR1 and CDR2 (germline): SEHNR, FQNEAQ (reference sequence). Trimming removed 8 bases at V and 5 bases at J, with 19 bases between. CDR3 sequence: CASSLGLALDNEQFF. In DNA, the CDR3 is TGTGCCAGCTCCCTTGGGCTAGCGCTCGACAATGAGCAGTTCTTC.

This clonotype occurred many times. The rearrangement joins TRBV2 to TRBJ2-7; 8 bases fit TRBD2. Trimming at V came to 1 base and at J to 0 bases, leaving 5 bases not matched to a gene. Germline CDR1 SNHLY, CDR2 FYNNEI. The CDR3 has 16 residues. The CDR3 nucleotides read TGTGCCAGCAGTGAAGATAGTAGCGGGAACTCCTACGAGCAGTACTTC. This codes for CASSEDSSGNSYEQYF.

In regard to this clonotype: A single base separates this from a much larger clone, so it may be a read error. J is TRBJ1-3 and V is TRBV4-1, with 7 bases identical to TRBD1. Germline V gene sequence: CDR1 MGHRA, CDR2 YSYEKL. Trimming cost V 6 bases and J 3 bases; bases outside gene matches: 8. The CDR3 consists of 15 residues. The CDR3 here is CASRRGGIFGNTIYF. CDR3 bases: TGCGCCAGCAGAAGAGGGGGCATCTTTGGAAACACCATATATTTT.

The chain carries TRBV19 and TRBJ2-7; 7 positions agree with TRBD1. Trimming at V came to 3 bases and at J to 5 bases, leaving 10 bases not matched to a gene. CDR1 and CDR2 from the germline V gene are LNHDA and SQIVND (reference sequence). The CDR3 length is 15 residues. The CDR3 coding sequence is TGTGCCAGTAGTATGGGGTCGGGACAGTCCCACGAGCAGTACTTC. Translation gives CASSMGSGQSHEQYF.

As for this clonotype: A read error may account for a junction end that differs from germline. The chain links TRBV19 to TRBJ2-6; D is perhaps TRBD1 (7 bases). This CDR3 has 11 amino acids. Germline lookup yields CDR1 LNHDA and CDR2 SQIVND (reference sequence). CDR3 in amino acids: CASTMEGAEAF. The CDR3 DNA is TGTGCCAGCACCATGGAGGGGGCTGAAGCTTTC.

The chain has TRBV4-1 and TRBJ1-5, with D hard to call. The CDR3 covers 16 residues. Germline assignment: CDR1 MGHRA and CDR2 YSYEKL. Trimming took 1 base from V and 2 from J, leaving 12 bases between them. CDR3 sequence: CASSQGTSTGNQPQHF. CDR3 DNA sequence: TGCGCCAGCAGCCAAGGGACCTCAACGGGCAATCAGCCCCAGCATTTT.

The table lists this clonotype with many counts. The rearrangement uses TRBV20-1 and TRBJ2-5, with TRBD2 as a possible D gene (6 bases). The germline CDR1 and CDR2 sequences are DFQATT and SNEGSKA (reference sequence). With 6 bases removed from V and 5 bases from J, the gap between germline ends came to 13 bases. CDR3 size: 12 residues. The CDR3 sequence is CSALVEGETQYF. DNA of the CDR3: TGCAGTGCCCTGGTGGAGGGGGAGACCCAGTACTTC.

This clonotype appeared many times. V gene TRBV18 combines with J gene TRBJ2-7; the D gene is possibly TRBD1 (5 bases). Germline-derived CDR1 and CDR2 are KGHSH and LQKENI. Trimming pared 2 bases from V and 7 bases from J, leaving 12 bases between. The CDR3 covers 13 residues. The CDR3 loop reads CASSPGSAGEQYF. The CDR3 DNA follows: TGTGCCAGCTCACCAGGCAGCGCAGGGGAGCAGTACTTC.

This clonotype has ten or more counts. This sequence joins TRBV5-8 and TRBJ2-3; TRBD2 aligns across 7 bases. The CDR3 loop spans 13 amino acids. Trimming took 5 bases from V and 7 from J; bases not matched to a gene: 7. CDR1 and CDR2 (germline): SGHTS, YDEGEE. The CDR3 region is CASSLLAPNTQYF. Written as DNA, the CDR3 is TGTGCCAGCAGTTTACTAGCGCCGAATACGCAGTATTTT. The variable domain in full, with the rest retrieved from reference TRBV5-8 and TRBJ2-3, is EAGVTQSPTHLIKTRGQQATLRCSPISGHTSVYWYQQALGLGLQFLLWYDEGEERNRGNFPPRFSGRQFPNYSSELNVNALELEDSALYLCASSLLAPNTQYFGPGTRLTVL.

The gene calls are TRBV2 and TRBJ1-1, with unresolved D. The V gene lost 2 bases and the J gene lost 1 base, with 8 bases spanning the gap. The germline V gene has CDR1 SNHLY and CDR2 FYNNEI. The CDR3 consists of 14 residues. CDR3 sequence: CASSEFPGNTEAFF. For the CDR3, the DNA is TGTGCCAGCAGTGAATTCCCGGGGAACACTGAAGCTTTCTTT. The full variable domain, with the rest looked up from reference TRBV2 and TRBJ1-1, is EPEVTQTPSHQVTQMGQEVILRCVPISNHLYFYWYRQILGQKVEFLVSFYNNEISEKSEIFDDQFSVERPDGSNFTLKIRSTKLEDSAMYFCASSEFPGNTEAFFGQGTRLTVV.

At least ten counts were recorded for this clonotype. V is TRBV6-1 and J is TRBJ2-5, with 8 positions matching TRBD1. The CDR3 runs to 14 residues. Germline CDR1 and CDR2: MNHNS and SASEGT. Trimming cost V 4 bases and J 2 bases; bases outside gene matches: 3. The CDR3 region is CASSGGTGQETQYF. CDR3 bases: TGTGCCAGCAGTGGAGGGACAGGACAAGAGACCCAGTACTTC.

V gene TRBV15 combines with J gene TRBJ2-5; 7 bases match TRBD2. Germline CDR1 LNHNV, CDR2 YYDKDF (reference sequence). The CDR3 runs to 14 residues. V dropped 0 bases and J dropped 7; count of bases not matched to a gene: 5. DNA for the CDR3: TGTGCCACCAGCAGAGATCGGGGAGGGGTGACCCAGTACTTC. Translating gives CATSRDRGGVTQYF.

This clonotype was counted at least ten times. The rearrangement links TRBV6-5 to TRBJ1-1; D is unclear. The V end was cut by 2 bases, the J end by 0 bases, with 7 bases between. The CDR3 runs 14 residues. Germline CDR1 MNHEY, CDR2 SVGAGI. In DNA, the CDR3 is TGTGCCAGCAGTTACAGCATCCTGAACACTGAAGCTTTCTTT. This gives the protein CASSYSILNTEAFF.

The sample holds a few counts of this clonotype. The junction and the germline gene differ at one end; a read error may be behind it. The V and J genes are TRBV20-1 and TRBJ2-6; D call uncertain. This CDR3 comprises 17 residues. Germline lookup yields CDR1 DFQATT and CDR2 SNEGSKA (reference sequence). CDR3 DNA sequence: TGCAGGGCTAGAGTCCTGGTGCAGCCCTCTGGGGCCAACGTCCTGACTTTC. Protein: CRARVLVQPSGANVLTF.

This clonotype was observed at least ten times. CDR3 loop: CSARDSQDTQYF. The CDR3 coding sequence is TGCAGTGCTAGAGATTCTCAAGATACGCAGTATTTT. The V call is TRBV20-1, the J call TRBJ2-3; D not certain. Trimming cost V 0 bases and J 5 bases, with 6 bases left between them. This CDR3 comprises 12 residues. The V gene's germline CDR1 is DFQATT and CDR2 SNEGSKA (reference sequence).

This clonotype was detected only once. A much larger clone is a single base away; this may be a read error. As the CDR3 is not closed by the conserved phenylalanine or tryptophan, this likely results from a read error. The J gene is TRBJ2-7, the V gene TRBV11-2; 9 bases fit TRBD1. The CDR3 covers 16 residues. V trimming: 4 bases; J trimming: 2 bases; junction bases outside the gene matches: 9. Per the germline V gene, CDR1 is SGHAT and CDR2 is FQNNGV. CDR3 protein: CASSSVLGQGTYEQYL. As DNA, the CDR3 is TGTGCCAGCAGCTCAGTTTTGGGACAGGGAACCTACGAGCAGTACCTC.

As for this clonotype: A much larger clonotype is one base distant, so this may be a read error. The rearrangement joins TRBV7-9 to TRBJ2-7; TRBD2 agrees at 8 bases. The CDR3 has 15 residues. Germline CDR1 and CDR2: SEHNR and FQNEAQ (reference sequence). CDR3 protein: CARSQTGGPLNEQYF. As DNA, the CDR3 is TGTGCCCGCAGCCAAACGGGGGGGCCACTGAACGAGCAGTACTTC.